This T cell receptor (beta chain) is from a study of blood T cell repertoires in COVID-19. Study-wide background: Donors in the United States, Italy and Spain gave samples during acute or convalescent COVID-19. In each case, the material was cDNA or gDNA derived from T cells, B-cell-depleted T cells, or PBMCs.

The germline CDR1 and CDR2 sequences are KGHSH and LQKENI. This CDR3 contains 18 residues. The ends lost 2 bases at V and 0 bases at J; junction bases unmatched: 10. As originally analysed: Reference gene primers were amplified, and this amplification served to estimate nucleated cell counts. The assay was immunoSEQ multiplex PCR, and TCRdb's table has in-frame clones only and misses some. V, J and clone size are taken as reported in that table, and D and trimming were inferred from the DNA itself. In the table there are some 190,000 clones, 65% to 80% of which are singletons. The J gene is TRBJ1-3, the V gene TRBV18, with 7 bases identical to TRBD1. The clonotype originates from a woman aged 45-65 years with acute or convalescent COVID-19. The material sequenced was peripheral blood. For the CDR3, the DNA is TGTGCCAGCTCACCAGTACGGGGACAGTCGGACTCTGGAAACACCATATATTTT. Protein sequence: CASSPVRGQSDSGNTIYF.